This section outlines one T cell receptor beta chain sequence together with its context. Antigen unknown. The sample comes from a study of CD8 T cells in ankylosing spondylitis. General observations from the study: Ankylosing spondylitis blood appeared to carry a characteristic TCR beta motif of several highly homologous variants.

Trimming at V came to 4 bases and at J to 7 bases, leaving 5 bases not matched to a gene. This CDR3 spans 15 amino acids. Looked up from germline, CDR1 is MNHEY and CDR2 is SVGEGT. TCRdb reprocessed the 5' RACE reads via MiXCR and lists one record per CDR3 protein. Of some 700,000 distinct CDR3 sequences in the sample, over 15% were seen once. Sequencing was done on a sample of blood, either unsorted or a sorted T cell fraction (not recorded which). The chain carries TRBV6-2 or TRBV6-3 and TRBJ2-1; 12 positions agree with TRBD2. The sequence was collected from a male donor with ankylosing spondylitis. In DNA form, the CDR3 reads TGTGCCAGCAGTTCCCGGACTAGCGGGATAAATGAGCAGTTCTTC. Translated, it gives CASSSRTSGINEQFF.